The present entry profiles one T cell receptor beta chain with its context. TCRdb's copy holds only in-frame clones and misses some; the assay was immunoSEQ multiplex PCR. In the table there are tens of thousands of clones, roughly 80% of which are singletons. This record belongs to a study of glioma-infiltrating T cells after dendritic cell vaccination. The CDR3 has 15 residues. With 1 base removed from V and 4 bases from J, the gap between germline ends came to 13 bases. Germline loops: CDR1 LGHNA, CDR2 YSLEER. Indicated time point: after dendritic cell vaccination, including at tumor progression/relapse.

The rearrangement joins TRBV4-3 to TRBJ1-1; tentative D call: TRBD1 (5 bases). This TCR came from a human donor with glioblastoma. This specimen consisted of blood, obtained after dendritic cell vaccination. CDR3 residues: CASSQGFGGVTEAFF. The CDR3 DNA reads TGCGCCAGCAGCCAAGGGTTCGGGGGGGTCACTGAAGCTTTCTTT.